This TCR beta chain stems from a study of T cell repertoires in cytomegalovirus infection. On the study more broadly: From public TCR beta signatures came an indication of both CMV infection and matching HLA type.

Comment on this clonotype: Its matching antigen is unknown.

CDR1 is DFQATT and CDR2 is SNEGSKA in the germline V gene (reference sequence). V was pared by 1 base and J by 0 bases, with 13 bases between. The CDR3 loop spans 15 amino acids. MiXCR was run by TCRdb on the reads, yielding one entry per CDR3 protein. The data show some 99,000 distinct CDR3 sequences, around 28% seen once. Study conclusions and caveats: Dominant in the ex vivo response were TCR beta clonotypes restricted by HLA-C and specific for CMV.

The TCR originated in a human donor in good health (CMV status not recorded). Some clones in this sample may be carry-over from other donors' samples. Material: CD8+ T cells from cultured PBMCs, obtained from culture after CMV antigen stimulation. The V and J genes are TRBV20-1 and TRBJ2-7; no clear D gene. This chain's CDR3 is CSARGVGSSSYEQYF. The CDR3 DNA sequence: TGCAGTGCTAGAGGGGTGGGCTCTAGCTCCTACGAGCAGTACTTC.